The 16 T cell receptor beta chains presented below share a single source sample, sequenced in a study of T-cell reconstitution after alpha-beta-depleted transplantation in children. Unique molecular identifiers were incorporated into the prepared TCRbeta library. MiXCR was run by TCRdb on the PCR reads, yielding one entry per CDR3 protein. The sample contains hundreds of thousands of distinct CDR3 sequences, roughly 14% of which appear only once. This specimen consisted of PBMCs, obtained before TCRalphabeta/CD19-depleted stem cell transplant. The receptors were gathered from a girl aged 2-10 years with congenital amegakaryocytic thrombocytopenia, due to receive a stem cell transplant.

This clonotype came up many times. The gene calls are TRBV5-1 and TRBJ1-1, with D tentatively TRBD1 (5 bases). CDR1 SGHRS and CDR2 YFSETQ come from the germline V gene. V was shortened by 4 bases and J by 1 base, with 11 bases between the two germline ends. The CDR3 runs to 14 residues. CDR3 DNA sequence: TGCGCCAGCAGCAACCGAACAGGGAACACTGAAGCTTTCTTT. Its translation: CASSNRTGNTEAFF.

The CDR3 DNA sequence: TGCAGTGCTAGCCCGGGGGACACTGAAGCTTTCTTT. This codes for CSASPGDTEAFF. The V gene is TRBV20-1, the J gene TRBJ1-1, with D possibly TRBD1 on 5 matching bases. Per germline, CDR1 DFQATT and CDR2 SNEGSKA (reference sequence). V lost 3 bases and J lost 3, with 8 bases in between. The CDR3 is made up of 12 amino acids.

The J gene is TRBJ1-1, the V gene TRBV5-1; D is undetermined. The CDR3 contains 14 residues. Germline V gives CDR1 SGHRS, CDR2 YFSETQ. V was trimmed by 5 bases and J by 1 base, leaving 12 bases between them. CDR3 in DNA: TGCGCCAGCAGTGCTTCGGGTCAGAACACTGAAGCTTTCTTT. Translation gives CASSASGQNTEAFF.

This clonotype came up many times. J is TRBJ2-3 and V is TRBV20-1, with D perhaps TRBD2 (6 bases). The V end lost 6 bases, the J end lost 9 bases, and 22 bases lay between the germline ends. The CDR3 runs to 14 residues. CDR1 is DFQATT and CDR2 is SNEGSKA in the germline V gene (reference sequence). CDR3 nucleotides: TGCAGTGCCGCCTATGGCGGGGTTCACGGAACGCAGTATTTT. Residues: CSAAYGGVHGTQYF.

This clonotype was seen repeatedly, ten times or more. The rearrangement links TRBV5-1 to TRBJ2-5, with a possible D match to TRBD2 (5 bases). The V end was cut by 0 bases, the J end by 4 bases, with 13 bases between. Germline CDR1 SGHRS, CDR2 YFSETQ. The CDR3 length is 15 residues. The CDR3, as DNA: TGCGCCAGCAGCTTGGTACCGGGGTCCGTAGAGACCCAGTACTTC. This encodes CASSLVPGSVETQYF. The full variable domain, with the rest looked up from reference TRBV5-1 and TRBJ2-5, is KAGVTQTPRYLIKTRGQQVTLSCSPISGHRSVSWYQQTPGQGLQFLFEYFSETQRNKGNFPGRFSGRQFSNSRSEMNVSTLELGDSALYLCASSLVPGSVETQYFGPGTRLLVL.

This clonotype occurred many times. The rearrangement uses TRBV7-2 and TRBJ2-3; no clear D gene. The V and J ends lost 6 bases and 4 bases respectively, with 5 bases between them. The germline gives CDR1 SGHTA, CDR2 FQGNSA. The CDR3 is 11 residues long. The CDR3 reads CASSRADTQYF. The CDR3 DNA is TGTGCCAGCAGTCGAGCAGATACGCAGTATTTT.

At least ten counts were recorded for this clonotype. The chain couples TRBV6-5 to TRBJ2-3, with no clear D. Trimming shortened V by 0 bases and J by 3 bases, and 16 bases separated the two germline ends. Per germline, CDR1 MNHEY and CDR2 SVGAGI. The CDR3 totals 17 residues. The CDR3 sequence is CASSYSSTPFFTDTQYF. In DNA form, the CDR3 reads TGTGCCAGCAGTTACTCGTCGACGCCATTCTTTACAGATACGCAGTATTTT.

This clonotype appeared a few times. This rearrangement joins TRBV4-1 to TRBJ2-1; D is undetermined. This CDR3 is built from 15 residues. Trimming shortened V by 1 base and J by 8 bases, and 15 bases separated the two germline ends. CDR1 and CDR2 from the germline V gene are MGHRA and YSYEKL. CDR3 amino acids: CASSQGVANNHEQFF. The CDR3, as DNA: TGCGCCAGCAGCCAAGGAGTCGCAAACAACCATGAGCAGTTCTTC.

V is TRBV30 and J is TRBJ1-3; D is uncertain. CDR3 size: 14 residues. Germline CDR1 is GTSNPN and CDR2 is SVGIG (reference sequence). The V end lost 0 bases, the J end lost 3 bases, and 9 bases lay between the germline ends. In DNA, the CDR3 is TGTGCCTGGAGTGTGAACGGGGTTGGAAACACCATATATTTT. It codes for CAWSVNGVGNTIYF. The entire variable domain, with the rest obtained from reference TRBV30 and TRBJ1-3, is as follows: SQTIHQWPATLVQPVGSPLSLECTVEGTSNPNLYWYRQAAGRGLQLLFYSVGIGQISSEVPQNLSASRPQDRQFILSSKKLLLSDSGFYLCAWSVNGVGNTIYFGEGSWLTVV.

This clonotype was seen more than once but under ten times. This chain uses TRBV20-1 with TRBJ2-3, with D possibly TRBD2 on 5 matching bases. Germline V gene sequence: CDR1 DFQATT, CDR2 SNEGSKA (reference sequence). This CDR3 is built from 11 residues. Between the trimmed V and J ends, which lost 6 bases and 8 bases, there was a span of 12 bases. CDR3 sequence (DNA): TGCAGTGCCCGGGAATCCGCTACGCAGTATTTT. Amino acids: CSARESATQYF.

CDR3 amino acids: CASSQEFLVRGLAKGDNEQFF. In DNA, the CDR3 is TGCGCCAGCAGCCAAGAATTTTTAGTTCGGGGACTAGCGAAAGGAGACAATGAGCAGTTCTTC. The rearrangement uses TRBV4-1 and TRBJ2-1, with 10 positions matching TRBD2. Germline V gene data show CDR1 as MGHRA and CDR2 as YSYEKL. The CDR3 covers 21 residues. Trimming took 0 bases from V and 5 from J; bases not matched to a gene: 19.

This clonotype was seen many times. CDR3 sequence reads: CASSLLAGGQPQHF. The CDR3, as DNA: TGTGCCAGCAGTTTGCTCGCCGGGGGGCAGCCCCAGCATTTT. The chain is built from TRBV12-3 or TRBV12-4 and TRBJ1-5, with D possibly matching TRBD1 (5 bases). The V and J ends lost 3 bases and 7 bases respectively, with 13 bases between them. CDR3 size: 14 residues.

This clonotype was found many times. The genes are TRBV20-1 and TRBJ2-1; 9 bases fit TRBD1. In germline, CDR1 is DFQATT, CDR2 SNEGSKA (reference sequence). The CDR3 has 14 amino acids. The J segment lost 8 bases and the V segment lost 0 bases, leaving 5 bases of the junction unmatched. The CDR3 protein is CSARDPGQGYEQFF. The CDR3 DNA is TGCAGTGCTAGAGACCCGGGACAGGGATATGAGCAGTTCTTC.

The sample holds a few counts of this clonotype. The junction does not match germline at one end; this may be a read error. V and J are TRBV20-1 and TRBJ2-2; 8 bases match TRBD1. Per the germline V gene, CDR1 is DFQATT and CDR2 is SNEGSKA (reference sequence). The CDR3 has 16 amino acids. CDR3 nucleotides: TGCAGTGCGAGAGACCCCCACAGGGGGGTGGACGGGGAGCTGTTTTTT. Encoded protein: CSARDPHRGVDGELFF.

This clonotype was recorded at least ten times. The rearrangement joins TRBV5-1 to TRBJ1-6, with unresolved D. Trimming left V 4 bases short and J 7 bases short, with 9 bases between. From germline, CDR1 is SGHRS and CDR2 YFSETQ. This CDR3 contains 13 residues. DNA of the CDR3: TGCGCCAGCAGCCCCAGTGAAAATTCACCCCTCCACTTT. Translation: CASSPSENSPLHF.

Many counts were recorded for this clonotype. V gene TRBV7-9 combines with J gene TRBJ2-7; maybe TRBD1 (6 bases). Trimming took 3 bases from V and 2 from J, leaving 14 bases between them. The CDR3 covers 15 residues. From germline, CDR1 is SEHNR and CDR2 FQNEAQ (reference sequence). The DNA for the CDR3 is TGTGCCAGCAGCTTTGTCCCGACAGGTACCTACGAGCAGTACTTC. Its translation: CASSFVPTGTYEQYF.